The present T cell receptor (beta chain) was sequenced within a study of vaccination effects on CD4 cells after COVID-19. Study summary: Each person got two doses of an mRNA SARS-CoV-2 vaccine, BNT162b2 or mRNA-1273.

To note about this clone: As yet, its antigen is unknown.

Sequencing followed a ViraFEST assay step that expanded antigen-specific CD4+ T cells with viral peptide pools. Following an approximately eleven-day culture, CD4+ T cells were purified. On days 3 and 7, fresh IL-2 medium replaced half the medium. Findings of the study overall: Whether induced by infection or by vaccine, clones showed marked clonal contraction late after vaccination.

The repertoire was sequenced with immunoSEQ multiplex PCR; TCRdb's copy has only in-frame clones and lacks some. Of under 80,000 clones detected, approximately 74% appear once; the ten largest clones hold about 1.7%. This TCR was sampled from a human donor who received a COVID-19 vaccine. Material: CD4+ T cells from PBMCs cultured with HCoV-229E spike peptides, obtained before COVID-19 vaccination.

This chain's CDR3 is CASSQESGTQNTGELFF. Written as DNA, the CDR3 is TGTGCCAGCAGCCAAGAGAGCGGGACTCAAAACACCGGGGAGCTGTTTTTT. J is TRBJ2-2 and V is TRBV4-2; TRBD2 aligns across 7 bases. CDR1 is LGHNA, CDR2 YNFKEQ, per germline. CDR3 length: 17 residues. Trimming took 0 bases from V and 2 from J; bases not matched to a gene: 6.